This TCR beta chain was documented in a study of yellow fever vaccine responses in identical twins. This clonotype was seen a few times. Its antigen remains unknown. TCRdb passed the RT-PCR reads through MiXCR, listing each CDR3 protein once. The sample carries thousands of distinct CDR3 sequences, roughly 82% recorded once. Broader study findings: In identical twins, vaccine T cell responses appeared partly shared and partly individual.

Trimming took 4 bases from V and 6 from J, leaving 3 bases between them. The CDR3 length is 10 residues. The sequences come from T cells from blood (PBMCs), unsorted or a sorted subset (not recorded which), collected before or after yellow fever vaccination (not recorded which). The V and J genes are TRBV23-1 and TRBJ1-1; D unresolved. TRBV23-1 is an open reading frame, and its role is uncertain. The sequence derives from a woman younger than 30 who received the yellow fever vaccine. The CDR3 loop reads CASSLPEAFF. CDR3 in DNA: TGCGCCAGCAGTCTGCCTGAAGCTTTCTTT.